The 6 T cell receptor beta chains below come from one sample, sequenced in a study of chemoradiotherapy in HPV16-positive cancers. Using immunoSEQ multiplex PCR, the repertoire was profiled, and TCRdb retains in-frame clones only, with some absent. The sample holds 1,000 or so clones, around 87% seen once. The sample was tumor tissue, taken from a patient who underwent chemoradiotherapy. The source is a human donor with HPV-associated anogenital cancer.

V is TRBV30 and J is TRBJ2-1, with 10 bases fitting TRBD2. The V gene's germline CDR1 is GTSNPN and CDR2 SVGIG (reference sequence). This CDR3 is 14 amino acids long. The J segment lost 7 bases and the V segment lost 2 bases, leaving 5 bases of the junction unmatched. The CDR3 nucleotides read TGTGCCTGGAGTTGGGCTAGCGGGAGAAATGAGCAGTTCTTC. Amino acids: CAWSWASGRNEQFF.

The chain recombines TRBV6-1 with TRBJ1-1; D is uncertain. Trimming stripped 5 bases from V and 1 base from J, with 14 bases between. The CDR3 is 15 residues long. Germline loops: CDR1 MNHNS, CDR2 SASEGT. CDR3 sequence: CASSPYRYGNTEAFF. CDR3 sequence (DNA): TGTGCCAGCAGTCCCTACCGGTATGGGAACACTGAAGCTTTCTTT.

The CDR3 nucleotides read TGTGCCAGCAGCCCCGGGGGTGGGAACTATGGCTACACCTTC. Translation gives CASSPGGGNYGYTF. The J gene is TRBJ1-2, the V gene TRBV11-2, with D possibly matching TRBD1 (5 bases). From germline, CDR1 is SGHAT and CDR2 FQNNGV. With 5 bases removed from V and 2 bases from J, the gap between germline ends came to 12 bases. The CDR3 spans 14 residues.

The chain has TRBV12-5 and TRBJ1-3; tentative D call: TRBD1 (6 bases). Germline loops: CDR1 LGHNT, CDR2 FRNRAP. The CDR3 covers 16 residues. V was pared by 4 bases and J by 2 bases, with 15 bases between. The CDR3 DNA sequence: TGTGCTAGTGGTTCTTATCTAACAGGGACTGGAAACACCATATATTTT. Its translation: CASGSYLTGTGNTIYF.

This clone was picked up a small number of times. The rearrangement links TRBV5-1 to TRBJ1-4; D unresolved. Trimming left V 0 bases short and J 2 bases short, with 5 bases between. The CDR3 extends over 14 amino acids. Germline lookup yields CDR1 SGHRS and CDR2 YFSETQ. The chain's CDR3 is CASSLGRTNEKLFF. In DNA, the CDR3 is TGCGCCAGCAGCTTGGGCAGGACTAATGAAAAACTGTTTTTT.

This chain joins TRBV19 and TRBJ1-5; perhaps TRBD1 as D (5 bases). V dropped 0 bases and J dropped 4 bases, with 7 bases sitting between them. This CDR3 is 14 amino acids long. Germline V gives CDR1 LNHDA, CDR2 SQIVND (reference sequence). The CDR3 protein is CASSIERGNQPQHF. CDR3 DNA sequence: TGTGCCAGTAGTATAGAACGGGGGAATCAGCCCCAGCATTTT.